This entry features one TCR beta chain sequence. Its antigen remains unknown. This entry is derived from a study of shared clonotypes between healthy human individuals. The study, taken as a whole, reports: Relative to their counterparts shared across all four donors, non-shared clonotypes exhibited diminished generation probabilities. Blood was the only sampled material, and tissue repertoires likely differ. It was observed that roughly 5.1% of naive CD4 clonotypes were shared across a handful of donors.

Original handling: For the immunoSEQ data, sequences were junction-only without quality scores, so filtering differed. Measured with immunoSEQ multiplex PCR; TCRdb has only the in-frame clones, and not every one. That table supplies the V and J calls and clone size; D and trimming were determined from the DNA. Of fewer than 1.6 million clones in the sample, about 98.5% were seen once. This CDR3 has 15 amino acids. V shed 4 bases and J shed 2 bases, with 11 bases lying between them. Germline assignment: CDR1 LNHDA and CDR2 SQIVND (reference sequence). The sequencing sample was made of naive CD4+ T cells sorted from blood. Subset in this sample: CD45RA+ positively selected. The V gene is TRBV19, the J gene TRBJ1-4, with a tentative D call TRBD1 (6 bases). The TCR originated in a man younger than 45 in good health. The CDR3 here is CASSTWTATNEKLFF. CDR3 sequence (DNA): TGTGCCAGTAGTACCTGGACAGCTACTAATGAAAAACTGTTTTTT. The full variable domain, in which reference TRBV19 and TRBJ1-4 provide the parts outside the CDR3, is DGGITQSPKYLFRKEGQNVTLSCEQNLNHDAMYWYRQDPGQGLRLIYYSQIVNDFQKGDIAEGYSVSREKKESFPLTVTSAQKNPTAFYLCASSTWTATNEKLFFGSGTQLSVL.